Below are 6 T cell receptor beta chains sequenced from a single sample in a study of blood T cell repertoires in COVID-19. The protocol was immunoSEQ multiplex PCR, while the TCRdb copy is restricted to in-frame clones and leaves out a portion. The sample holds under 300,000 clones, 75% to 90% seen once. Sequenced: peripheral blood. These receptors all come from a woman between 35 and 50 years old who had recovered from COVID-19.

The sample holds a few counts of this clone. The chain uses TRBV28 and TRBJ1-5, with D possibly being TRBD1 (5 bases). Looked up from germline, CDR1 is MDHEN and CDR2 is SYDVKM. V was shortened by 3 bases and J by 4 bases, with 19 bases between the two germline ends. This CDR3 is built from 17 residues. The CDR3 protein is CASSFPGLRMANQPQHF. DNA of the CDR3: TGTGCCAGCAGTTTCCCGGGACTTCGGATGGCTAATCAGCCCCAGCATTTT.

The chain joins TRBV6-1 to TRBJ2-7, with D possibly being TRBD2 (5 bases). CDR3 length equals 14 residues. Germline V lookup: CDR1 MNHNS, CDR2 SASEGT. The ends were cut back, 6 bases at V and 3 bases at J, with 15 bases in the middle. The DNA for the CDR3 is TGTGCCAGCAGGCCTGACTATTATCTCTACGAGCAGTACTTC. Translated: CASRPDYYLYEQYF.

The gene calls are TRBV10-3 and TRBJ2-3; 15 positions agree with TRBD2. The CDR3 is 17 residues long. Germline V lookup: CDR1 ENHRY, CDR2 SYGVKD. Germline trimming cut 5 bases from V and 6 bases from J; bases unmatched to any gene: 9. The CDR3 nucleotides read TGTGCCATCAGTCAGGGACTAGCGGGAGGTTCGGGGGATACGCAGTATTTT. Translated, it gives CAISQGLAGGSGDTQYF.

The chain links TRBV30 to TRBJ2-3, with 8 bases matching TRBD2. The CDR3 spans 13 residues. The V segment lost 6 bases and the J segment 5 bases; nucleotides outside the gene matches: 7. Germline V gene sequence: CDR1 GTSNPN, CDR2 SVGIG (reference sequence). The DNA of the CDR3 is TGTGCCTGCCGAGCGGGAGCGCGAGATACGCAGTATTTT. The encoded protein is CACRAGARDTQYF.

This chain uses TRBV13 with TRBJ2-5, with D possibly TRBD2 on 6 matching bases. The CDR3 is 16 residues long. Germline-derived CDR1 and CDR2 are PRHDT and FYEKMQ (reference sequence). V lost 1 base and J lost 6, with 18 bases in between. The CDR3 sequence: CASSLDVAGSVKTQYF. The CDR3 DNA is TGTGCCAGCAGCTTAGATGTCGCGGGATCGGTAAAGACCCAGTACTTC.

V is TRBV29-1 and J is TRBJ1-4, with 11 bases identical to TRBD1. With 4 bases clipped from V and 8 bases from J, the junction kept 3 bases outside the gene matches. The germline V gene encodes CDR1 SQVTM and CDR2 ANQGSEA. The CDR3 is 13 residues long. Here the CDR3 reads CSVGGTGGEKLFF. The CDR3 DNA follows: TGCAGCGTTGGGGGGACAGGGGGAGAAAAACTGTTTTTT.